This T cell receptor beta chain came from a study of cytomegalovirus exposure and HLA in healthy donors (TCRdb year 2017). About the investigation overall: In an earlier analysis of under 600 of the donors, about 260 Gb of sequence data and 117 million unique TCR beta sequences from about 179 million T cells were reported. Roughly 300 gigabases of sequencing data and approximately 85 million unique TCR sequences were included in an early release covering roughly 700 HLA-typed donors. The genetic ancestry cluster associated with self-reported Caucasian donors included over 65% of the approximately 410 genotyped donors. The study was designed to test whether signatures of past pathogen exposure could be identified by cataloging public T cell receptors. The study used immunosequencing to profile the T cell repertoires of 670 or so subjects and linked those repertoires to cytomegalovirus serostatus. A separate validation cohort of roughly 110 different subjects was used in addition to the approximately 640-subject first cohort. The study combined high-throughput TCR immunosequencing, statistical association of individual TCRs with disease status, and machine learning to predict cytomegalovirus infection status. A later analysis re-examined previously published TCR beta repertoires from more than 650 donors and added high-resolution HLA genotyping to investigate patterns of TCR occurrence. The later analysis used no new phenotypic data to find candidate immune exposures, relying instead on TCR beta sequences and their occurrence across donors. To decide whether each TCR beta V gene segment behaved as functional or pseudogenic, an earlier analysis of 587 of the donors relied on high-throughput TCR beta sequencing. Donor age, sex, ethnicity and CMV serostatus were collected together with the repertoire data. In a later genetic analysis, genome-wide SNP genotypes for about 55% of the roughly 670 donors were used, and that subset was treated as a discovery cohort. Every repertoire in the discovery cohort had been generated on one and the same sequencing platform. Both class I and class II loci were covered by HLA typing, at four-digit resolution. Typing coverage differed by locus: A, B, C, DRB1 and DQB1 were typed in roughly 620-630 donors, DQA1 in around 500, DPA1 in over 600, and DPB1 in roughly 450. Because of strong linkage in the cohort, a handful of DR-DQ haplotypes were treated as single units for association and clustering. Across some 400 genotyped donors of the cohort, an average of about 240,000 unique TCR beta nucleotide sequences per donor were sequenced, and 15% to 20% of those sequences were non-productive. Study-wide findings and limitations: In vitro tests confirmed that a few of the cytomegalovirus-associated TCR beta chains recognize cytomegalovirus antigens. Cytomegalovirus status was reported to be diagnosed by the classifier with high specificity and sensitivity in both the original and validation cohorts. The earlier analysis of about 600 of the donors excluded 15 to 20 rarely observed V segments, including chromosome 9 orphons, because counts were too low. Several of the top co-occurrence clusters appeared to be linked to parvovirus B19, influenza, CMV and Epstein-Barr virus, according to a later analysis. Presence/absence analyses assumed roughly uniform sequencing depth across donors, an assumption that may not hold. A later genetic analysis reported fewer N-insertions in productive TCRs among donors in an Asian-associated ancestry cluster than the roughly 700-donor mean. According to a later analysis, TCR association rates differed among HLA loci, with DRB1 alleles showing the most associated TCRs and HLA-C alleles showing the fewest. At a false discovery rate of 0.05, a later analysis linked around 17,000 TCR beta sequences to specific HLA alleles. A further reported finding was that TCR beta sequences accurately predicted the HLA-A and HLA-B alleles for most subjects in the first cohort. V-gene and J-gene trimming of TCR beta chains was associated with a missense DCLRE1C variant in a later genetic analysis, and the association was replicated in an independent cohort. HLA typing was unavailable for some donors at each locus, so association tests used only the typed subset. An earlier analysis of roughly 570 of the donors showed that most TCR beta V segments appeared in productive rearrangements either about 87% or about 30% of the time, which broadly matched IMGT annotations. The authors suggested that the approach could potentially be generalized to other disease states and immunological phenotypes. Across donors, most TCR sequences were observed very rarely, whereas some public TCRs were present in many individuals. In a later analysis, most CMV-associated TCR beta chains were found to appear HLA-restricted, with HLA associations seemingly driven largely by CMV exposure. The 87-base-pair reads could not distinguish some IMGT-functional V segments, including TRBV6-2 and TRBV6-3, so those segments were excluded. In this cohort, only TCR beta chains were sequenced, and detectable features were limited by the absence of alpha or paired-chain data. Linkage disequilibrium might explain the correlated functional status among segregating V segments, but an unknown experimental factor could not be ruled out. The sequencing pipeline was judged likely to have produced a cluster of highly shared sequence variants as a technical artifact. Assigning TCR associations to individual alleles was difficult when HLA alleles, especially DR and DQ, strongly co-occurred. In the study, around 150 TCR beta chains were listed as associated with cytomegalovirus. In a later analysis, HLA-associated TCR beta chains were found to be more clonally expanded and to have lower generation probabilities than equally common non-associated chains. CMV serostatus was the only immune exposure information available for the cohort.

The CDR3 has 13 amino acids, counting the end cysteine and phenylalanine. The read is trimmed to its CDR3 DNA, 39 bases read in frame from base 1. The germline V gene (reference sequence) provides CDR1 MNHEY and CDR2 SMNVEV. Trimming removed 5 bases from V and 3 bases from J, leaving 10 bases between the germline ends. Regarding this clone: The antigen this receptor binds is unknown. Base quality data are lacking; no much larger clone is found one base away.

The protocol used for the library was the immunoSEQ multiplex PCR assay. For the multiplex PCR, a mixture combining 60 forward primers for TCR Vbeta segments and 13 reverse primers for TCR Jbeta segments was used. Amplification of the CDR3 region of rearranged TCR beta genes was performed with a multiplex PCR assay on genomic DNA. The amplified TCR beta libraries were sequenced on the Illumina HiSeq System as 87-base-pair reads. On the study's bioinformatics: In a later analysis, some 80 million unique TCR beta chains were counted across the roughly 700 repertoires, and around 10 million of these chains were shared by at least two donors. Raw reads were error-corrected and collapsed into unique sequences with a nearest-neighbor algorithm that merged closely related sequences to remove PCR and sequencing errors. V, D and J gene segments were assigned by aligning CDR3 sequences to IMGT reference sequences. For a sequence to be retained, a match of at least six nucleotides was required to both a V gene segment and a J gene segment. A rearrangement counted as productive if the CDR3 had no stop codons and remained in frame with V and J, and every other rearrangement counted as non-productive. CDR3 was defined by IMGT convention, running from the second conserved V-encoded cysteine to the conserved J-encoded phenylalanine. In an earlier analysis of approximately 500 of the donors, sequences lacking an unambiguous match to a single V gene segment were excluded. An earlier analysis of about 600 of the donors called V segments functional above 56.7% productive rearrangements and segregating when the between-donor standard deviation exceeded 5%. A statistical classification framework was built for diagnosing cytomegalovirus status from the catalog of TCR beta chain sequences. V and J gene assignment, in a later analysis, came from comparing TCR nucleotide sequences with IMGT/GENE-DB human TR gene sequences. A later analysis assigned CDR3 sequences and most-parsimonious VDJ recombination scenarios with the TCRdist pipeline. In a later analysis, each TCR beta chain was defined by its CDR3 amino acid sequence together with its V-gene family, and reads without a unique V-gene family were excluded. In a later analysis, some 600 highly shared, low-generation-probability nucleotide sequences were removed to address suspected cross-contamination and a sequencing artifact. A later analysis calculated a clonal expansion index for each public chain from normalized within-repertoire ranks of inferred template counts. In a later analysis, generation probabilities were computed with a VDJ recombination model fitted to out-of-frame rearrangements, and the resulting probabilities were checked against IGoR. Hypergeometric tests were used in a later analysis to score TCR-TCR, TCR-HLA and TCR-CMV co-occurrence, with a repertoire-size bias correction applied to the TCR pairs. False discovery rates were estimated in a later analysis by permuting HLA or CMV assignments 20 times. In a later analysis, co-occurring TCRs were grouped with DBSCAN, and TCRdist sequence similarity was added when clustering was performed within HLA-allele-positive subsets. Repertoires with fewer than 30,000 or more than 120,000 public chains were left out of co-occurrence clustering, as were four to six repertoires with anomalous nucleotide sharing. This is the immuneACCESS table as TCRdb keeps it, with only in-frame sequences that have V and J called. A part of the clones is gone; compared with another copy, unresolved V genes explain less than half, and the rest is unexplained. The DNA was the basis for D and trimming; V, J and clone size are from that table. This sample has tens of thousands of clones in its table, and 73% of those were observed once. Approximately 5.5% of the sample lies in the top ten.

In total, around 600 healthy bone marrow donors made up the cohort. At the time of sampling, every cohort member was nominally healthy, though immune exposures that went unrecorded were likely present. The donor was CMV seronegative and belonged to the group of approximately 320 seronegative cohort members. A peripheral blood sample was provided by each donor, and peripheral blood mononuclear cells were used for TCR beta sequencing. The Qiagen DNeasy Blood Extraction Kit was used to extract genomic DNA from the blood cell samples. The source of this sequence is a man aged 45-65 years in good health and CMV-seronegative. The rearranged segments are TRBV27 and TRBJ1-2; the D gene is unclear. Sequenced: PBMCs. Read as DNA, the sequence is TGTGCCAGCAGTCCGACTACAGACTATGGCTACACCTTC. Translation gives CASSPTTDYGYTF.